The 27 T cell receptor beta chains reported below all come from one sample, sequenced in a study of identifying expanded T cells in peripheral blood. The protocol was immunoSEQ multiplex PCR, while the TCRdb copy is restricted to in-frame clones and leaves out a portion. The table records approximately 56,000 clones, roughly 82% of them present only once. Sequenced: blood. Source of these receptors: a person aged 18 to 75 in good health.

The rearrangement uses TRBV9 and TRBJ1-1; a weak D match, TRBD1 (5 bases). The CDR3 length is 12 residues. Trimming left V 3 bases short and J 12 bases short, with 15 bases between. CDR1 is SGDLS and CDR2 is YYNGEE in the germline V gene. The CDR3: CASSENGGPTFF. The CDR3, as DNA: TGTGCCAGCAGCGAAAATGGGGGTCCGACTTTCTTT.

V is TRBV11-2 and J is TRBJ2-5; TRBD2 agrees at 10 bases. After removal of 5 bases from V and 2 bases from J, the junction contained 8 bases not matched to a gene. Germline CDR1 and CDR2: SGHAT and FQNNGV. The CDR3 contains 16 residues. CDR3 nucleotide sequence: TGTGCCAGCAGCGGGGGAGCGGGAGGGATACAAGAGACCCAGTACTTC. Translating it yields CASSGGAGGIQETQYF.

The gene calls are TRBV7-3 and TRBJ1-6; D ambiguous. Trimming took 0 bases from V and 6 from J, leaving 9 bases between them. CDR1 and CDR2 from the germline V gene are SGHTA and FQGTGA. The CDR3 covers 15 residues. The DNA of the CDR3 is TGTGCCAGCAGCTTAACGCACAGTTCTAATTCACCCCTCCACTTT. Its translation: CASSLTHSSNSPLHF. The complete variable domain, with remaining parts taken from reference TRBV7-3 and TRBJ1-6, reads GAGVSQTPSNKVTEKGKYVELRCDPISGHTALYWYRQSLGQGPEFLIYFQGTGAADDSGLPNDRFFAVRPEGSVSTLKIQRTERGDSAVYLCASSLTHSSNSPLHFGNGTRLTVT.

The chain joins TRBV6-1 to TRBJ1-1; D ambiguous. Germline values: CDR1 MNHNS, CDR2 SASEGT. Trimming pared 6 bases from V and 6 bases from J, leaving 5 bases between. The CDR3 spans 10 residues. The CDR3 here is CASRAPEAFF. The DNA for the CDR3 is TGTGCCAGCAGGGCCCCTGAAGCTTTCTTT.

V is TRBV18 and J is TRBJ2-3; D is perhaps TRBD1 or TRBD2 (5 bases each). The CDR3 totals 14 residues. Germline V gene lookup returns CDR1 KGHSH and CDR2 LQKENI. Trimming pared 1 base from V and 4 bases from J, leaving 9 bases between. CDR3 bases: TGTGCCAGCTCACCACTCGGGGCGCCAGATACGCAGTATTTT. Translating it yields CASSPLGAPDTQYF.

V gene TRBV28 combines with J gene TRBJ1-2; the D gene is possibly TRBD1 (5 bases). Germline loops: CDR1 MDHEN, CDR2 SYDVKM. Trimming removed 7 bases at V and 6 bases at J, with 12 bases between. CDR3 length: 12 amino acids. CDR3 coding DNA: TGTGCCAGCAATGACTGGGGGGATGGCTACACCTTC. Residues: CASNDWGDGYTF.

The chain recombines TRBV14 with TRBJ2-7; TRBD1 is a possible D gene (5 bases). The CDR3 has 14 amino acids. Germline V CDR1 and CDR2: SGHDN, FVKESK. V lost 4 bases and J 0 bases, leaving 10 bases between the germline ends. The CDR3 reads CASSPTQGSYEQYF. The CDR3 nucleotides read TGTGCCAGCAGCCCTACTCAGGGCTCCTACGAGCAGTACTTC.

The chain has TRBV6-4 and TRBJ2-1, with D perhaps matching TRBD1 or TRBD2 (7 bases each). Germline CDR1 reads MRHNA; CDR2 reads SNTAGT. The CDR3 is 16 residues long. V was cut by 0 bases and J by 10 bases, with 19 bases left in between. The DNA of the CDR3 is TGTGCCAGCAGTGACTCGAGTGGGGAGGGGGCAAGAGAGCAGTTCTTC. It codes for CASSDSSGEGAREQFF.

Here the CDR3 reads CSALAYEKLFF. The CDR3 region has the DNA TGCAGTGCTTTGGCATATGAAAAACTGTTTTTT. The J gene is TRBJ1-4, the V gene TRBV20-1; D uncertain. Germline CDR1 and CDR2: DFQATT and SNEGSKA (reference sequence). The CDR3 has 11 residues. The V end was cut by 5 bases, the J end by 6 bases, with 7 bases between.

V is TRBV30 and J is TRBJ2-7; 7 bases are shared with TRBD1. The germline V gene encodes CDR1 GTSNPN and CDR2 SVGIG (reference sequence). The CDR3 covers 13 residues. V lost 5 bases and J lost 5; bases outside the gene matches: 9. The CDR3 protein is CAWRLRGSDEQYF. CDR3 DNA sequence: TGTGCCTGGCGCCTCAGGGGGAGCGACGAGCAGTACTTC.

The CDR3 DNA sequence: TGTGCCTGGAGTGCCAGGTCCCGTCTCTCTGGGGCCAACGTCCTGACTTTC. This sequence encodes CAWSARSRLSGANVLTF. The chain is built from TRBV30 and TRBJ2-6; no clear D. Trimming removed 1 base from V and 0 bases from J, with 13 bases in between. Germline V gives CDR1 GTSNPN, CDR2 SVGIG (reference sequence). The CDR3 spans 17 residues. Complete variable domain (other parts from reference TRBV30 and TRBJ2-6): SQTIHQWPATLVQPVGSPLSLECTVEGTSNPNLYWYRQAAGRGLQLLFYSVGIGQISSEVPQNLSASRPQDRQFILSSKKLLLSDSGFYLCAWSARSRLSGANVLTFGAGSRLTVL.

The genes are TRBV7-9 and TRBJ2-7; maybe TRBD2 (6 bases). Germline lookup yields CDR1 SEHNR and CDR2 FQNEAQ (reference sequence). V was cut by 5 bases and J by 0 bases, with 14 bases left in between. This CDR3 has 15 residues. The CDR3 nucleotides read TGTGCCAGCAGCCGCCTTGGGGGGATCTCCTACGAGCAGTACTTC. It specifies CASSRLGGISYEQYF.

The chain uses TRBV6-1 and TRBJ1-2, with D perhaps matching TRBD1 (6 bases). The CDR3 totals 11 residues. Deletions cut 5 bases from V and 5 bases from J, with 6 bases between. Per the germline V gene, CDR1 is MNHNS and CDR2 is SASEGT. CDR3: CASSTGYGYTF. The CDR3 DNA reads as TGTGCCAGCAGTACAGGGTATGGCTACACCTTC.

The chain is built from TRBV6-1 and TRBJ2-1; D unresolved. In germline, CDR1 is MNHNS, CDR2 SASEGT. Between the trimmed V and J ends, which lost 5 bases and 9 bases, there was a span of 14 bases. The CDR3 has 13 amino acids. This CDR3 is CASSRTVGFEQFF. The CDR3 DNA sequence: TGTGCCAGCAGTCGGACCGTAGGTTTTGAGCAGTTCTTC.

CDR3 DNA sequence: TGCGCCAGCAGCCCCGTGACAGGGGACAGGGATGAAAAACTGTTTTTT. It translates to CASSPVTGDRDEKLFF. V is TRBV4-3 and J is TRBJ1-4; 9 bases line up with TRBD1. The germline gives CDR1 LGHNA, CDR2 YSLEER. The CDR3 runs 16 residues. With 4 bases clipped from V and 6 bases from J, the junction kept 9 bases outside the gene matches.

This chain joins TRBV6-1 and TRBJ1-2; D uncertain. The CDR3 totals 12 residues. The ends were cut back, 4 bases at V and 6 bases at J, with 9 bases in the middle. Germline values: CDR1 MNHNS, CDR2 SASEGT. The DNA of the CDR3 is TGTGCCAGCAGTGTGACACGCAATGGCTACACCTTC. Amino acid sequence: CASSVTRNGYTF.

The gene calls are TRBV11-1 and TRBJ2-2, with D hard to call. CDR3 length equals 13 residues. The V gene's germline CDR1 is SGHAT and CDR2 FQDESV (reference sequence). V lost 1 base, J lost 3 bases, and 3 bases lay in between. CDR3 bases: TGTGCCAGCAGCTTAGTTCACACCGGGGAGCTGTTTTTT. It yields the protein CASSLVHTGELFF. The whole variable domain, remainder taken from reference TRBV11-1 and TRBJ2-2, is EAEVAQSPRYKITEKSQAVAFWCDPISGHATLYWYRQILGQGPELLVQFQDESVVDDSQLPKDRFSAERLKGVDSTLKIQPAELGDSAMYLCASSLVHTGELFFGEGSRLTVL.

V gene TRBV6-1 combines with J gene TRBJ1-1, with 10 bases identical to TRBD1. This CDR3 comprises 15 residues. Trimming at V came to 4 bases and at J to 3 bases, leaving 5 bases not matched to a gene. CDR1 MNHNS and CDR2 SASEGT come from the germline V gene. CDR3 nucleotide sequence: TGTGCCAGCAGTGCCCGACAGGGGGCGGACACTGAAGCTTTCTTT. Its translation: CASSARQGADTEAFF.

The V gene is TRBV29-1, the J gene TRBJ2-1; D is perhaps TRBD2 (5 bases). Trimming removed 7 bases at V and 3 bases at J, with 16 bases between. CDR3 size: 14 residues. CDR1 is SQVTM, CDR2 ANQGSEA, per germline. This chain's CDR3 is CSAHPTRNYNEQFF. In DNA, the CDR3 is TGCAGCGCCCATCCTACTAGGAACTACAATGAGCAGTTCTTC.

This clone was detected a few times. The J gene is TRBJ2-1, the V gene TRBV7-2, with 13 bases aligning to TRBD2. Germline CDR1 reads SGHTA; CDR2 reads FQGNSA. The CDR3 is 16 amino acids. V lost 5 bases and J lost 3; bases outside the gene matches: 4. The CDR3 coding sequence is TGTGCCAGCAGCCTCGGGACTAGCGGGAACTACAATGAGCAGTTCTTC. This codes for CASSLGTSGNYNEQFF. The full variable domain, completed using reference TRBV7-2 and TRBJ2-1, is GAGVSQSPSNKVTEKGKDVELRCDPISGHTALYWYRQSLGQGLEFLIYFQGNSAPDKSGLPSDRFSAERTGGSVSTLTIQRTQQEDSAVYLCASSLGTSGNYNEQFFGPGTRLTVL.

This sequence joins TRBV7-9 and TRBJ2-3; 9 bases match TRBD1. Germline V CDR1 and CDR2: SEHNR, FQNEAQ (reference sequence). The length of the CDR3 is 16 residues. V was clipped by 5 bases and J by 7 bases; unmatched bases: 13. CDR3 protein: CASSHLGQGNRNTQYF. In DNA form, the CDR3 reads TGTGCCAGCAGCCATCTGGGACAGGGTAATAGGAATACGCAGTATTTT.

The gene calls are TRBV30 and TRBJ2-2; 7 nucleotides agree with TRBD2. Germline CDR1 GTSNPN, CDR2 SVGIG (reference sequence). V lost 3 bases and J lost 6; bases outside the gene matches: 7. This CDR3 comprises 14 residues. The CDR3 bases are TGTGCCTGGAGGAAGCGGGGCGAATCCGGGGAGCTGTTTTTT. This codes for CAWRKRGESGELFF.

As to this clone: One junction end does not reproduce the germline sequence, and a read error may be involved. The chain is built from TRBV7-2 and TRBJ2-5, with 7 bases matching TRBD2. CDR1 and CDR2 from the germline V gene are SGHTA and FQGNSA. The CDR3 covers 16 residues. CDR3 amino acids: CASSTRGGDLQKTQYF. As DNA, the CDR3 is TGTGCCAGCAGCACCCGGGGAGGGGACCTCCAAAAGACCCAGTACTTC. The entire variable domain, with the rest obtained from reference TRBV7-2 and TRBJ2-5, is as follows: GAGVSQSPSNKVTEKGKDVELRCDPISGHTALYWYRQSLGQGLEFLIYFQGNSAPDKSGLPSDRFSAERTGGSVSTLTIQRTQQEDSAVYLCASSTRGGDLQKTQYFGPGTRLLVL.

This CDR3 reads CASREGKEKLFF. The DNA of the CDR3 is TGTGCCAGCAGGGAGGGGAAGGAAAAACTGTTTTTT. The chain employs TRBV6-5 and TRBJ1-4; TRBD1 might be the D (5 bases). V lost 6 bases and J lost 8, with 10 bases in between. The CDR3 loop spans 12 amino acids. The V gene's germline CDR1 is MNHEY and CDR2 SVGAGI.

This clone occurred a few times. Distinct nucleotide sequences in the sample also encode this CDR3. The chain couples TRBV5-4 to TRBJ2-3, with 9 bases identical to TRBD2. V was pared by 0 bases and J by 1 base, with 0 bases of the junction left unmatched. This CDR3 has 15 amino acids. Germline CDR1 is SGHNT and CDR2 is YYREEE (reference sequence). The CDR3 DNA is TGTGCCAGCAGCTTGGGCGGGGGGGGCACAGATACGCAGTATTTT. Amino acid sequence: CASSLGGGGTDTQYF.

The chain joins TRBV29-1 to TRBJ1-2, with 8 bases aligning to TRBD1. Unmatched junction bases numbered 9, after V lost 6 bases and J lost 6 bases. The V gene's germline CDR1 is SQVTM and CDR2 ANQGSEA. The CDR3 spans 13 residues. Here the CDR3 reads CSVSDRGNNGYTF. In nucleotides, the CDR3 is TGCAGCGTGTCCGACAGGGGAAATAATGGCTACACCTTC.

The chain couples TRBV11-2 to TRBJ2-7; 9 bases map to TRBD1. With V trimmed by 1 base and J by 3 bases, 4 bases remained unmatched. The CDR3 consists of 15 residues. CDR1 is SGHAT, CDR2 FQNNGV, per germline. As DNA, the CDR3 is TGTGCCAGCAGCTTAGGGACAGGGGCTTTCTACGAGCAGTACGTC. Its translation: CASSLGTGAFYEQYV.